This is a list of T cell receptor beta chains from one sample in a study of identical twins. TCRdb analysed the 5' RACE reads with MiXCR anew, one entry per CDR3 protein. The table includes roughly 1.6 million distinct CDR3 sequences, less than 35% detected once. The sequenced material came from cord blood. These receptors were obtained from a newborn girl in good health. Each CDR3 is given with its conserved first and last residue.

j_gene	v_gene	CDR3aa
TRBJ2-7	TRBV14	CASSQDVRHYEQYF
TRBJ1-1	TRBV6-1	CASTLTGTVNTEAFF
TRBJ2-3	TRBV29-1	CSVDIAGAGTDTQYF
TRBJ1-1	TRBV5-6	CASSPNRGLLNTEAFF
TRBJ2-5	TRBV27	CASSTSTRRDREQYF
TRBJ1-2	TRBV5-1	CASRVRPTNYGYTF
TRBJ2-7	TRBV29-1	CSVEAGGSVYEQYF
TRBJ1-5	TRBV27	CASSSQGSQPQHF
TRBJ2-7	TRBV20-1	CSAGTSGSRSYEQYF
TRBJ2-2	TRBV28	CASSWDRTKKNTGELFF